The clone carrying this T cell receptor beta chain was recorded at least ten times. Amplified regions were TCR beta CDR3 sequences from RNA transcripts. The HTBI set primed first-round TCR CDR3 RT-PCR. TCRdb re-derived calls from the multiplex PCR reads in MiXCR, one entry per CDR3 protein. In the table there are hundreds of thousands of distinct CDR3 sequences, about 15% of which are singletons. The V end was cut by 5 bases, the J end by 5 bases, with 16 bases between. The CDR3 covers 14 residues. Germline CDR1 SGHVS, CDR2 FNYEAQ. This record belongs to a study of T cells in Graves' hyperthyroidism and ophthalmopathy.

V is TRBV7-6 and J is TRBJ2-7; D unclear. The material sequenced was blood. This TCR was sampled from an older woman with Graves' ophthalmopathy. This CDR3 is CASSLSFARDEQYF. DNA for the CDR3: TGTGCCAGCAGCCTCTCCTTTGCTAGGGACGAGCAGTACTTC.